This T cell receptor beta chain originates from a study of human T cells and chemical hapten exposure. Whole-study results and caveats: Expanded TCR sets contained significantly more large CDR3 similarity clusters than controls.

This CDR3 comprises 14 residues. Germline CDR1 reads MRHNA; CDR2 reads SNTAGT. The V and J ends lost 2 bases and 6 bases, in that order; junction bases with no gene match: 3. The time point is: patch test 2, 6 weeks after DPC sensitization. Regarding treatment: therapeutic diphenylcyclopropenone sensitization with weekly scalp DPC. One entry per CDR3 protein results from TCRdb running MiXCR on the RACE reads. This table holds under 75,000 distinct CDR3 sequences, around 8.8% found once. This clonotype was recorded a few times. No antigen is known for it. The sequenced sample was whole blood, obtained in connection with sensitization to the hapten diphenylcyclopropenone (DPC). This TCR derives from a woman aged 50 to 60 with alopecia areata. Some clones in this sample may be carry-over from other donors' samples. This chain joins TRBV6-4 and TRBJ1-4, with 7 bases lining up with TRBD1. The CDR3 DNA follows: TGTGCCAGCAGTGACCGGGACAGCGATGAAAAACTGTTTTTT. Its protein is CASSDRDSDEKLFF.